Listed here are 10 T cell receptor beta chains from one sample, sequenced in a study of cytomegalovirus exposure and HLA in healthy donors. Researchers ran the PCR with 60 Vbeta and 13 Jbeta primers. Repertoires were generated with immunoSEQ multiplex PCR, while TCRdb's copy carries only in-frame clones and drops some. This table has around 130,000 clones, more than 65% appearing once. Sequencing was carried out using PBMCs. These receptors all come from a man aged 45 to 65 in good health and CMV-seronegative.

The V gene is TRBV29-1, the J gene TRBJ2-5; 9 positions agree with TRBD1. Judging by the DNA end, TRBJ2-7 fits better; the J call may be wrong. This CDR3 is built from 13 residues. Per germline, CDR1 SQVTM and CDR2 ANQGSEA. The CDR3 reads CSARTGEVYEQYF. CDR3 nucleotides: TGCAGCGCCCGGACAGGGGAGGTGTACGAGCAGTACTTC.

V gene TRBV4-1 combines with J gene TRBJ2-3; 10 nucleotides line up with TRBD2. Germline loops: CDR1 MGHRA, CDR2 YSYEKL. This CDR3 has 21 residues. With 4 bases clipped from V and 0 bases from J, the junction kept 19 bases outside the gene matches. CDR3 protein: CASSPRRGRAGGLASTDTQYF. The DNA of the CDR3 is TGCGCCAGCAGCCCCAGGCGGGGGAGAGCGGGGGGGCTCGCGAGCACAGATACGCAGTATTTT.

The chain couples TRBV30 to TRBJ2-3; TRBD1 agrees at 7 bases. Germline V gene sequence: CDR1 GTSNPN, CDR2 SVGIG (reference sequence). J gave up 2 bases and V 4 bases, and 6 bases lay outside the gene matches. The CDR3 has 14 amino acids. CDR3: CAWNRDSYTDTQYF. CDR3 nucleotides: TGTGCCTGGAACCGGGACAGCTACACAGATACGCAGTATTTT.

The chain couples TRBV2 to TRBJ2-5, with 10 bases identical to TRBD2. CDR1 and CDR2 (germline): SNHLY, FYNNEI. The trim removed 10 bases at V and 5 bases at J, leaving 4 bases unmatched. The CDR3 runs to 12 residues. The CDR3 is CATTTSGETQYF. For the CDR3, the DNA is TGTGCCACGACGACTAGCGGGGAGACCCAGTACTTC. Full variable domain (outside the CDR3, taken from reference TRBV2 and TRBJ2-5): EPEVTQTPSHQVTQMGQEVILRCVPISNHLYFYWYRQILGQKVEFLVSFYNNEISEKSEIFDDQFSVERPDGSNFTLKIRSTKLEDSAMYFCATTTSGETQYFGPGTRLLVL.

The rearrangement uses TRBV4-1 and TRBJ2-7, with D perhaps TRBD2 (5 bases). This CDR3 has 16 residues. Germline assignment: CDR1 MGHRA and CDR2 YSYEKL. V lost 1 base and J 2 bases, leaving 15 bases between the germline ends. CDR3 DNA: TGCGCCAGCAGCCAAGGCACGGGAATAGCCCCCTACGAGCAGTACTTC. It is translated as CASSQGTGIAPYEQYF.

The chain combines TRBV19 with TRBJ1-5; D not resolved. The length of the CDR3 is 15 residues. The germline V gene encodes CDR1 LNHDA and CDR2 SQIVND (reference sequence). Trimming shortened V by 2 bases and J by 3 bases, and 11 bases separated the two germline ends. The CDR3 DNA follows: TGTGCCAGTAGTATAAATCCGGGTTCCAATCAGCCCCAGCATTTT. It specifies CASSINPGSNQPQHF.

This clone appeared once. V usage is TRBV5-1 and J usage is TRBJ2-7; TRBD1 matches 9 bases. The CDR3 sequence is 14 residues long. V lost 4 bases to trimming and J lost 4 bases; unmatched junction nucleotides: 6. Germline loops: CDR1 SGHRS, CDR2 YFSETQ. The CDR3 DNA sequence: TGCGCCAGCAGCACGGACAGGGGCGGATACGAGCAGTACTTC. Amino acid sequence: CASSTDRGGYEQYF.

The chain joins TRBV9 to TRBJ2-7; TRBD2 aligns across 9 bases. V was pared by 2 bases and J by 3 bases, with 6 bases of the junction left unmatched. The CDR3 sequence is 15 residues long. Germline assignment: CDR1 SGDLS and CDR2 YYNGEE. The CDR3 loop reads CASSVGAGGDYEQYF. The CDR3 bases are TGTGCCAGCAGCGTTGGAGCGGGGGGAGACTACGAGCAGTACTTC.

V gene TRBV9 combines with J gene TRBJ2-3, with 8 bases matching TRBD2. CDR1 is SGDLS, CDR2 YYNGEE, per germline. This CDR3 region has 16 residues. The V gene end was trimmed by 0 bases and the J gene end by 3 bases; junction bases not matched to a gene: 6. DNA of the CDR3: TGTGCCAGCAGCGTAGTGGCGGGGGGCAGGACAGATACGCAGTATTTT. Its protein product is CASSVVAGGRTDTQYF.

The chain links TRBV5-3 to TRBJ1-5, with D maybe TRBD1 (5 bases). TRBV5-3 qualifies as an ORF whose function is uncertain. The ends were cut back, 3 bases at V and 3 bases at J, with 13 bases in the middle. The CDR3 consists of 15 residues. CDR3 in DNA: TGTGCCAGAAGCTGCAGGGTCCCGGTCAATCAGCCCCAGCATTTT. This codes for CARSCRVPVNQPQHF.